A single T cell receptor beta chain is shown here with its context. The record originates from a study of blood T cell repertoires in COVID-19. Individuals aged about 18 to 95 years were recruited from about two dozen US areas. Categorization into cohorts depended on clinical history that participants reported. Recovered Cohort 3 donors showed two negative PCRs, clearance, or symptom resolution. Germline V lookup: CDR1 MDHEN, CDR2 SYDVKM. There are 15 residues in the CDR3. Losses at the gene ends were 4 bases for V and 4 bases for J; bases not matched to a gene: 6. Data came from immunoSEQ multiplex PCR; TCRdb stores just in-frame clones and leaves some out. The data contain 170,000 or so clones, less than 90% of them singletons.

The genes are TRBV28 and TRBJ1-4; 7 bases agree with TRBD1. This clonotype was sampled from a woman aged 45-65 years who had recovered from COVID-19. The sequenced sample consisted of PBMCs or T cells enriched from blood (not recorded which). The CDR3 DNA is TGTGCCAGCAGTTCCGGGACAGCAAATAATGAAAAACTGTTTTTT. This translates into CASSSGTANNEKLFF.